This T cell receptor (beta chain) was documented in a study of T cell responses to AZD1222 COVID-19 vaccine. Study-wide context: Pooling covered second doses at about 4 or about 12 weeks. Findings of the study overall: Dominant CD4 TCR responses targeted spike regions 160-218 and 743-854. Epitopes outside B.1.351 and B.1.1.7 mutated regions reportedly drew nearly half of spike TCRs. A mostly white British donor set with more females was recruited, and clonal diversity was possibly underestimated.

Remarks on this clone: The antigen remains undetermined.

CDR1 MGHRA and CDR2 YSYEKL come from the germline V gene. The CDR3 is 14 residues long. Trimming cost V 3 bases and J 7 bases, with 15 bases left between them. Profiling relied on immunoSEQ multiplex PCR, and the TCRdb table lists in-frame clones only, not all of them. The sample has 85,000 to 130,000 clones, approximately 88% seen once. Sequencing was performed on peripheral blood, taken on day 0 of AZD1222 vaccination. The chain uses TRBV4-1 and TRBJ1-2; the D gene is possibly TRBD1 (6 bases). The clonotype was recovered from an adult in good health. CDR3 sequence reads: CASSHPGGGGGYTF. CDR3 in DNA: TGCGCCAGCAGCCACCCTGGGGGAGGGGGTGGCTACACCTTC.